The source of this T cell receptor (beta chain) is a study of T cell changes during pregnancy in multiple sclerosis (dated by TCRdb to about 2019). Study-level background: The study looked at changes in the T cell repertoire across pregnancy in women with multiple sclerosis.

The germline V gene gives CDR1 as SGHRS and CDR2 as YFSETQ. The CDR3 covers 16 residues, taking in both the cysteine and the phenylalanine. The CDR3 DNA has 48 bases and is translated from base 1. V is trimmed back by 3 bases and J by 6 bases, and the junction contains 6 bases that no gene match accounts for. The library relied on the immunoSEQ multiplex PCR assay. TCRdb took over this immuneACCESS table, retaining in-frame rearrangements with V and J assigned. Such tables are incomplete; in checked studies, under half of the missing clones stem from an unresolved V gene, and the remainder is unexplained. The sample table lists 110,000 or so clones, approximately 93% of them with a count of one. Of the sample, approximately 5.8% is held by the ten largest clones. This clone was recorded only once. It has no known antigen specificity. No quality values exist for individual bases; no much larger clone is one base distant.

The receptor comes from a female donor with multiple sclerosis, enrolled in a pregnancy study. The specimen comprised peripheral blood, sampled before pregnancy. The rearranged segments are TRBV5-1 and TRBJ2-7, and TRBD2 matches 16 of the central bases. The sequenced DNA: TGCGCCAGCAGCTGGGGACTAGCGGGGGGGATTGGCGAGCAGTACTTC. Its protein is CASSWGLAGGIGEQYF.